The T cell receptor (beta chain) under discussion was sequenced for a study of shared clonotypes between healthy human individuals. Measured with immunoSEQ multiplex PCR; TCRdb has only the in-frame clones, and not every one. The repertoire holds some 2.1 million clones, with approximately 95% as singletons. The CDR3 has 13 residues. Trimming removed 5 bases at V and 2 bases at J, with 8 bases between. The germline CDR1 and CDR2 sequences are SGHTA and FQGTGA. The V call is TRBV7-3, the J call TRBJ2-3; no firm D call. The sample comprised naive CD4+ T cells sorted from blood. Subset indicated: CD45RA+ positively selected. The TCR sequence derives from a man between 18 and 29 years old in good health. This CDR3 reads CASSHPHTDTQYF. The CDR3 coding sequence is TGTGCCAGCAGCCACCCCCACACAGATACGCAGTATTTT.